Below are 5 T cell receptor beta chains sequenced from a single sample in a study of tumor-infiltrating lymphocytes in oesophageal squamous cell carcinoma. Each CDR3 protein gets one entry after TCRdb re-called the PCR reads with MiXCR. Of approximately 18,000 distinct CDR3 sequences in the sample, approximately 45% are singletons; the top ten hold 30% to 40%. Input material: normal esophageal tissue next to the tumor. The source is a female donor with esophageal squamous cell carcinoma.

This clonotype was seen more than once but under ten times. The chain links TRBV4-2 to TRBJ2-7; D not certain. The CDR3 contains 14 residues. V shed 0 bases and J shed 5 bases, with 11 bases lying between them. CDR1 and CDR2 from the germline V gene are LGHNA and YNFKEQ. The CDR3 region has the DNA TGTGCCAGCAGCCAAGAATTGCATCTCGACGAGCAGTACTTC. Its translation: CASSQELHLDEQYF.

As regards this clonotype: The CDR3 does not end in the conserved phenylalanine or tryptophan, so this is likely a read error. The DNA is left out, because the CDR3 cannot be placed on it with certainty; the CDR3 is given as TCRdb lists it. The gene calls are TRBV7-3 and TRBJ2-3; the tabulated D call, TRBD1, remains unverified against the DNA. Germline V CDR1 and CDR2: SGHTA, FQGTGA. Both ends counted, the CDR3 spans 16 residues. The CDR3 sequence is CASSRGQGTYEQYFGT.

This clonotype was counted a few times. The rearrangement links TRBV7-3 to TRBJ2-4; 10 bases fit TRBD1. The J call may be faulty, since TRBJ2-7 better matches the DNA end. Looked up from germline, CDR1 is SGHTA and CDR2 is FQGTGA. The CDR3 covers 17 residues. The CDR3 region has the DNA TGTGCCAGCAGCTCTCCCACCGGGACAGGGGTAACCTACGAGCAGTACTTC. As protein: CASSSPTGTGVTYEQYF.

In this sample, this clonotype turned up many times. This rearrangement joins TRBV18 to TRBJ2-7, with D unclear. This CDR3 has 13 residues. Germline values: CDR1 KGHSH, CDR2 LQKENI. V gave up 5 bases and J gave up 4 bases, with 12 bases separating them. The CDR3 sequence is CASSTFSSYEQYF. The CDR3 DNA reads TGTGCCAGCTCAACCTTTTCTAGTTACGAGCAGTACTTC.

The V call is TRBV2, the J call TRBJ2-4; weak D call: TRBD2 (6 bases). The DNA end favors TRBJ2-5, so the J call may be wrong. CDR3 length: 13 residues. Looked up from germline, CDR1 is SNHLY and CDR2 is FYNNEI. The CDR3 region is CASSGGEAETQYF. The CDR3 bases are TGTGCCAGCAGTGGGGGGGAGGCGGAGACCCAGTACTTC.